Listed below are T cell receptor beta chains from one sample, sequenced in a study of cytomegalovirus exposure and HLA in healthy donors. Sequencing was performed with immunoSEQ multiplex PCR; in TCRdb, only in-frame clones are kept and a portion is missing. The table has approximately 120,000 clones, 75% to 90% seen once. Source material: PBMCs. The receptors come from a woman in her late teens or twenties in good health and CMV-seronegative. The conserved cysteine and the conserved F or W are not part of the CDR3 here. Clone size, where shown, is once, few, many, or a class for clones that have expanded.

j_call: TRBJ2-1
clone_size: -
v_call: TRBV10-1
cdr3_aa: ASSAGQGLNEQF

j_call: TRBJ1-1
clone_size: -
v_call: TRBV30
cdr3_aa: AWSVLSSTEAF

j_call: TRBJ1-2
clone_size: -
v_call: TRBV14
cdr3_aa: ASSPGFGGNYGYT

j_call: TRBJ2-5
clone_size: -
v_call: TRBV7-2
cdr3_aa: ASSLSSGLETQY

j_call: TRBJ1-4
clone_size: -
v_call: TRBV14
cdr3_aa: ASSLAGSEKLF

j_call: TRBJ1-1
clone_size: once
v_call: TRBV27
cdr3_aa: ASSLTVRGTEAF

j_call: TRBJ1-5
clone_size: -
v_call: TRBV5-6
cdr3_aa: ASSLTSGQANQPQH

j_call: TRBJ2-1
clone_size: -
v_call: TRBV7-6
cdr3_aa: ASGRGLAWEQF

j_call: TRBJ2-3
clone_size: -
v_call: TRBV2
cdr3_aa: ASKASGATTDTQY

j_call: TRBJ2-7
clone_size: -
v_call: TRBV6-1
cdr3_aa: ASTQEPYEQY

j_call: TRBJ2-6
clone_size: once
v_call: TRBV29-1
cdr3_aa: SVEDPGQAST

j_call: TRBJ2-5
clone_size: -
v_call: TRBV19
cdr3_aa: ATKVAGGQETQY

j_call: TRBJ1-5
clone_size: -
v_call: TRBV15
cdr3_aa: ATSSLRGSNQPQH

j_call: TRBJ2-7
clone_size: -
v_call: TRBV28
cdr3_aa: ASSLSFPPGEQY

j_call: TRBJ2-2
clone_size: -
v_call: TRBV4-2
cdr3_aa: ASSQDGAGAVTGELF

j_call: TRBJ1-5
clone_size: few
v_call: TRBV21-1
cdr3_aa: ASSVRDRVRNQPQH

j_call: TRBJ1-1
clone_size: once
v_call: TRBV5-4
cdr3_aa: ASSSSGGNRMNTEAF

j_call: TRBJ2-7
clone_size: few
v_call: TRBV28
cdr3_aa: ASSFVYSGIAYEQY

j_call: TRBJ1-5
clone_size: once
v_call: TRBV10-3
cdr3_aa: ASKEGDRQPQH

j_call: TRBJ1-1
clone_size: -
v_call: TRBV5-1
cdr3_aa: ASSFDYNTEAF

j_call: TRBJ2-1
clone_size: -
v_call: TRBV5-1
cdr3_aa: ASTAGGYEQF

j_call: TRBJ2-2
clone_size: -
v_call: TRBV25-1
cdr3_aa: ASRGTGQGAFGELF

j_call: TRBJ1-5
clone_size: -
v_call: TRBV18
cdr3_aa: ASSPVDTVDQPQH

j_call: TRBJ1-2
clone_size: -
v_call: TRBV28
cdr3_aa: ASSSLPIHREQGGYT

j_call: TRBJ1-1
clone_size: -
v_call: TRBV7-9
cdr3_aa: ASSLLSQGDTEAF

j_call: TRBJ1-2
clone_size: -
v_call: TRBV28
cdr3_aa: ASSANGLYGYT

j_call: TRBJ2-3
clone_size: -
v_call: TRBV5-8
cdr3_aa: ASSFDGLRTDTQY

j_call: TRBJ2-1
clone_size: -
v_call: TRBV9
cdr3_aa: ASSVPGTSGPYNEQF

j_call: TRBJ1-2
clone_size: -
v_call: TRBV18
cdr3_aa: ASSATGYYGYT

j_call: TRBJ1-5
clone_size: -
v_call: TRBV19
cdr3_aa: ASSPQGYSNQPQH

j_call: TRBJ1-2
clone_size: -
v_call: TRBV30
cdr3_aa: AWSVPPDRANYGYT

j_call: TRBJ2-3
clone_size: -
v_call: TRBV14
cdr3_aa: ASTKLAGGATDTQY

j_call: TRBJ2-5
clone_size: -
v_call: TRBV5-1
cdr3_aa: ASSLGGGAETQY

j_call: TRBJ1-1
clone_size: -
v_call: TRBV7-8
cdr3_aa: ASSSRTAENTEAF

j_call: TRBJ2-1
clone_size: -
v_call: TRBV2
cdr3_aa: ASSPGLAGRYNEQF

j_call: TRBJ1-5
clone_size: -
v_call: TRBV18
cdr3_aa: ASSPDRNQPQH

j_call: TRBJ1-2
clone_size: -
v_call: TRBV6-5
cdr3_aa: ASSHTLSRGDGYT

j_call: TRBJ1-5
clone_size: -
v_call: TRBV9
cdr3_aa: ASSVGPGKQPQH

j_call: TRBJ2-3
clone_size: few
v_call: TRBV7-9
cdr3_aa: ASSPAGQGGTDTQY

j_call: TRBJ2-1
clone_size: -
v_call: TRBV30
cdr3_aa: AWSASWVPYNEQF

j_call: TRBJ1-5
clone_size: -
v_call: TRBV19
cdr3_aa: ATGEPTGEHQPQH

j_call: TRBJ1-4
clone_size: -
v_call: TRBV7-2
cdr3_aa: ASSLFGDRNEKLF

j_call: TRBJ1-1
clone_size: -
v_call: TRBV19
cdr3_aa: ASKVQTTMNTEAF

j_call: TRBJ2-7
clone_size: -
v_call: TRBV5-6
cdr3_aa: ASSLEVRSSYEQY